A selection of T cell receptor beta chains follows, all from one sample in a study of T-cell reconstitution after alpha-beta-depleted transplantation in children. TCRdb used MiXCR to reprocess the PCR reads, holding one entry per CDR3 protein. The table lists about a million distinct CDR3 sequences, 25% to 30% of them singletons. This sample comprised PBMCs, mostly from graft donor cells, obtained 360 days after TCRalphabeta/CD19-depleted stem cell transplant. These receptors all stem from a boy less than two years old who had a stem cell transplant for SCID, so the T cells may come from the graft donor. The CDR3 runs from the conserved cysteine through the conserved F or W. Fields, in order: CDR3 DNA, CDR3 protein, J gene, clone size, V gene, D gene. D genes are given only for firm matches. Expanded clones get a size class; other rows say once, few or many, or leave the size out.

cdr3_nt: TGTGCCAGCACCGGACTAGCGAGCACAGATACGCAGTATTTT; cdr3_aa: CASTGLASTDTQYF; j_call: TRBJ2-3; clone_size: few; v_call: TRBV12-3/TRBV12-4; d_call: TRBD2
cdr3_nt: TGTGCCAGCAACAGATTGGGGGGCCCCTACGAGCAGTACTTC; cdr3_aa: CASNRLGGPYEQYF; j_call: TRBJ2-7; clone_size: -; v_call: TRBV9; d_call: -
cdr3_nt: TGTGCCAGCAGCTTCTCCTCGGGACCACTGGGCAATGAGCAGTTCTTC; cdr3_aa: CASSFSSGPLGNEQFF; j_call: TRBJ2-1; clone_size: -; v_call: TRBV7-7; d_call: -
cdr3_nt: TGTGCCAGCAGTTTCTTCGGGGCGGAAGAGACCCAGTACTTC; cdr3_aa: CASSFFGAEETQYF; j_call: TRBJ2-5; clone_size: -; v_call: TRBV27; d_call: -
cdr3_nt: TGCAGTGCTAGGAACGACTCGGGACAGCTCAGAGGATCTACGCAGTATTTT; cdr3_aa: CSARNDSGQLRGSTQYF; j_call: TRBJ2-3; clone_size: -; v_call: TRBV20-1; d_call: TRBD1
cdr3_nt: TGCAGTGCTAGAGAGGGGATCACCGGGGAGCTGTTTTTT; cdr3_aa: CSAREGITGELFF; j_call: TRBJ2-2; clone_size: few; v_call: TRBV20-1; d_call: -
cdr3_nt: TGTGCTAGTGGTTTGGGACTGCTTGGAAACACCATATATTTT; cdr3_aa: CASGLGLLGNTIYF; j_call: TRBJ1-3; clone_size: few; v_call: TRBV12-5; d_call: -
cdr3_nt: TGTGCCAGTAGCTCCAAGAGCAGGGGGACGTACCAAGAGACCCAGTACTTC; cdr3_aa: CASSSKSRGTYQETQYF; j_call: TRBJ2-5; clone_size: once; v_call: TRBV19; d_call: TRBD1
cdr3_nt: TGTGCCAGCAACAGACAGGGACTACTCTACAATGAGCAGTTCTTC; cdr3_aa: CASNRQGLLYNEQFF; j_call: TRBJ2-1; clone_size: -; v_call: TRBV28; d_call: -
cdr3_nt: TGCAGTGCTAGAGAGTTACAGAAATTGAACACTGAAGCTTTCTTT; cdr3_aa: CSARELQKLNTEAFF; j_call: TRBJ1-1; clone_size: -; v_call: TRBV20-1; d_call: -
cdr3_nt: TGTGCCAGCAGCTTGGGACGAGGGGTACCCTACAATGAGCAGTTCTTC; cdr3_aa: CASSLGRGVPYNEQFF; j_call: TRBJ2-1; clone_size: few; v_call: TRBV5-4; d_call: -
cdr3_nt: TGCAGTGCCAGGAACTCCGGGTGGCAAGCTTTCTTT; cdr3_aa: CSARNSGWQAFF; j_call: TRBJ1-1; clone_size: few; v_call: TRBV20-1; d_call: -
cdr3_nt: TGTGCCATCAAGATGGACAGGGGATCCACAGATACGCAGTATTTT; cdr3_aa: CAIKMDRGSTDTQYF; j_call: TRBJ2-3; clone_size: few; v_call: TRBV10-3; d_call: TRBD1
cdr3_nt: TGTGCCATCAGTGAGTTTGGGACTAGCTCCCTCACCGGGGAGCTGTTTTTT; cdr3_aa: CAISEFGTSSLTGELFF; j_call: TRBJ2-2; clone_size: few; v_call: TRBV10-3; d_call: TRBD2
cdr3_nt: TGTGCCAGTAGCTTATCAGGGGTTAGGAGCGGGGAGCTGTTTTTT; cdr3_aa: CASSLSGVRSGELFF; j_call: TRBJ2-2; clone_size: few; v_call: TRBV7-3; d_call: -
cdr3_nt: TGTGCCAGCAGCCCACCGGATATACTAGCGGGGGACTATACGCAGTATTTT; cdr3_aa: CASSPPDILAGDYTQYF; j_call: TRBJ2-3; clone_size: -; v_call: TRBV9; d_call: TRBD2
cdr3_nt: TGCAGTGCGGGGCTTGATCGCGAGCAGTACTTC; cdr3_aa: CSAGLDREQYF; j_call: TRBJ2-7; clone_size: -; v_call: TRBV20-1; d_call: -
cdr3_nt: TGTGCCAGCAGCTTAAGCCCAGGCGGGGGGCTCCTCGGAGAGCAGTTCTTC; cdr3_aa: CASSLSPGGGLLGEQFF; j_call: TRBJ2-1; clone_size: few; v_call: TRBV11-2; d_call: TRBD2
cdr3_nt: TGCAGTGCTCACCGGGACAGGGTCACAGATACGCAGTATTTT; cdr3_aa: CSAHRDRVTDTQYF; j_call: TRBJ2-3; clone_size: many; v_call: TRBV20-1; d_call: TRBD1
cdr3_nt: TGTGCCAGCAGCTCCAATACGGGGGCGCGGGGTGATGAGCAGTTCTTC; cdr3_aa: CASSSNTGARGDEQFF; j_call: TRBJ2-1; clone_size: few; v_call: TRBV7-9; d_call: -
cdr3_nt: TGCAGTGCTGACCCCCACACCTATCCCAAGGGGAATGAGCAGTTCTTC; cdr3_aa: CSADPHTYPKGNEQFF; j_call: TRBJ2-1; clone_size: -; v_call: TRBV20-1; d_call: -
cdr3_nt: TGCAGTGCTAGCGCCGGGACAGGGGGCGAAAAACTGTTTTTT; cdr3_aa: CSASAGTGGEKLFF; j_call: TRBJ1-4; clone_size: -; v_call: TRBV20-1; d_call: TRBD1
cdr3_nt: TGTGCCAGCAGCTTGGATAGCGCCCGAGACTATGGCTACACCTTC; cdr3_aa: CASSLDSARDYGYTF; j_call: TRBJ1-2; clone_size: -; v_call: TRBV5-6; d_call: -
cdr3_nt: TGCAGCGTTGTCAGCCTAACCTACGAGCAGTACTTC; cdr3_aa: CSVVSLTYEQYF; j_call: TRBJ2-7; clone_size: few; v_call: TRBV29-1; d_call: -
cdr3_nt: TGTGCCACCAGCAGGAGAGATATCGGGGCCCCCTACGAGCAGTACTTC; cdr3_aa: CATSRRDIGAPYEQYF; j_call: TRBJ2-7; clone_size: -; v_call: TRBV15; d_call: -
cdr3_nt: TGCGCCAGCAGCCAAGCCCCCCGCGGCTATGGCTACACCTTC; cdr3_aa: CASSQAPRGYGYTF; j_call: TRBJ1-2; clone_size: few; v_call: TRBV4-1; d_call: -
cdr3_nt: TGTGCCAGCAGTCCCGGGGCAGGGGGTATGAAAAAACTGTTTTTT; cdr3_aa: CASSPGAGGMKKLFF; j_call: TRBJ1-4; clone_size: few; v_call: TRBV12-3/TRBV12-4; d_call: TRBD1
cdr3_nt: TGTGCCATCAGTGGGAGGAGGACAGCCTCCTACGAGCAGTACTTC; cdr3_aa: CAISGRRTASYEQYF; j_call: TRBJ2-7; clone_size: -; v_call: TRBV10-3; d_call: -
cdr3_nt: TGTGCCAGCAGCTTATCAGCCCCCGGAGGCTACACCTTC; cdr3_aa: CASSLSAPGGYTF; j_call: TRBJ1-2; clone_size: few; v_call: TRBV7-9; d_call: -
cdr3_nt: TGTGCCAGCAGCTTAATTCCGGTCCATGGCTACACCTTC; cdr3_aa: CASSLIPVHGYTF; j_call: TRBJ1-2; clone_size: few; v_call: TRBV7-3; d_call: -
cdr3_nt: TGTGCCAGCACCACCACGGCGGGGACAGGGGCGCGGGAGCAGTACTTC; cdr3_aa: CASTTTAGTGAREQYF; j_call: TRBJ2-7; clone_size: few; v_call: TRBV28; d_call: TRBD1
cdr3_nt: TGTGCCAGCAGCCAGACGAGTCTATTCGAGCAGTACTTC; cdr3_aa: CASSQTSLFEQYF; j_call: TRBJ2-7; clone_size: many; v_call: TRBV3-1; d_call: -
cdr3_nt: TGTGCCAGCGGGGTATTAATAAACACCGGGGAGCTGTTTTTT; cdr3_aa: CASGVLINTGELFF; j_call: TRBJ2-2; clone_size: -; v_call: TRBV7-9; d_call: -
cdr3_nt: TGTGCCAGCAGTTCTCCCGGGACAGGGGCACAGCCCCAGCATTTT; cdr3_aa: CASSSPGTGAQPQHF; j_call: TRBJ1-5; clone_size: few; v_call: TRBV7-2; d_call: TRBD1
cdr3_nt: TGCGCCAGCAGCTTCGATATGGCCGGATTGAACACCGGGGAGCTGTTTTTT; cdr3_aa: CASSFDMAGLNTGELFF; j_call: TRBJ2-2; clone_size: -; v_call: TRBV5-1; d_call: -